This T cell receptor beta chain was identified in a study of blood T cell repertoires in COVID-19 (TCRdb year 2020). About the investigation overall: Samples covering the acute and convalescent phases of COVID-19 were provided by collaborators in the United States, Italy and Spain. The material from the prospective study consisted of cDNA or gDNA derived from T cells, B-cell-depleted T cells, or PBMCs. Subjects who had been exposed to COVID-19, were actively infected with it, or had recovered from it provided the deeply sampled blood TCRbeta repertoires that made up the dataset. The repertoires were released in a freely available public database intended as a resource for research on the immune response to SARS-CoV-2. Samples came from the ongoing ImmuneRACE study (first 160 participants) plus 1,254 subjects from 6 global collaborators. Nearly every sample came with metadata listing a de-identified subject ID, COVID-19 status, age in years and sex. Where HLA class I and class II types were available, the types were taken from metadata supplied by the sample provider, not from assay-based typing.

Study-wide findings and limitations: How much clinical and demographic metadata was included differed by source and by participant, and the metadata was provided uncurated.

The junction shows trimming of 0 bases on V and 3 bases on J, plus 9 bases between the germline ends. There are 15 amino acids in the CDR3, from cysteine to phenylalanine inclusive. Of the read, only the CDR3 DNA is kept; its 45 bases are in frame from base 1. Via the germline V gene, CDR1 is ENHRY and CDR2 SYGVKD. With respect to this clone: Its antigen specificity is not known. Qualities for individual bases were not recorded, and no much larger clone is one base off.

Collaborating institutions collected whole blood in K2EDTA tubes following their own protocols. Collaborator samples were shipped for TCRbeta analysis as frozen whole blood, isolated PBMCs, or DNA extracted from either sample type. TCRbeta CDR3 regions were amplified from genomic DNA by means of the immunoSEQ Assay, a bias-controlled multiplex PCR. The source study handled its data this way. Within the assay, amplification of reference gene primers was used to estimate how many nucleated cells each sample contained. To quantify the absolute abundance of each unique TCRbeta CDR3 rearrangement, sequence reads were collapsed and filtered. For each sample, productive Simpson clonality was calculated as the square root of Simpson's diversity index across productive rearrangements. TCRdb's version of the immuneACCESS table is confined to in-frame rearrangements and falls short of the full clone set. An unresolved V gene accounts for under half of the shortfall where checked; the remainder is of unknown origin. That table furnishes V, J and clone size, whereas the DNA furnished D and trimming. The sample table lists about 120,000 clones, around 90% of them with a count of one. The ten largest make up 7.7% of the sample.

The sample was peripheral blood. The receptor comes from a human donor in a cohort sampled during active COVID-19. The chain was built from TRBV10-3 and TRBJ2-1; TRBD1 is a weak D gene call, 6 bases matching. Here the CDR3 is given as CAISESIQGYNEQFF. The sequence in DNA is TGTGCCATCAGTGAGTCAATACAGGGCTACAATGAGCAGTTCTTC.